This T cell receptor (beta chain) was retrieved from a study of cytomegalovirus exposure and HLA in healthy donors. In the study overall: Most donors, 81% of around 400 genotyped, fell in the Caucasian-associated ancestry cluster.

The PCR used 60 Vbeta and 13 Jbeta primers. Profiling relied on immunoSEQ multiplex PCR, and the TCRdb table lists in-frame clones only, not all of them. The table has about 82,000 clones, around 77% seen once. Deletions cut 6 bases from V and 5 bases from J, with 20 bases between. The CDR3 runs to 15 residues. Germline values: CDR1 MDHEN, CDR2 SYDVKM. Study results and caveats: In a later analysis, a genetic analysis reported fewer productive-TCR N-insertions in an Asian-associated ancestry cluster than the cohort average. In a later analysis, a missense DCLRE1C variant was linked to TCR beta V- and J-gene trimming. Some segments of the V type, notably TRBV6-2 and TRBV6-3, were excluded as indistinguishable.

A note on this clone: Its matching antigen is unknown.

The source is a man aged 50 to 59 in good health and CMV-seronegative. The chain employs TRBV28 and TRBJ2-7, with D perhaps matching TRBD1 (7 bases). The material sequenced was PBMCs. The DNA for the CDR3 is TGTGCCAGCAGCCGTCCAACCCCAGGGGGGAACGAGCAGTACTTC. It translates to CASSRPTPGGNEQYF.